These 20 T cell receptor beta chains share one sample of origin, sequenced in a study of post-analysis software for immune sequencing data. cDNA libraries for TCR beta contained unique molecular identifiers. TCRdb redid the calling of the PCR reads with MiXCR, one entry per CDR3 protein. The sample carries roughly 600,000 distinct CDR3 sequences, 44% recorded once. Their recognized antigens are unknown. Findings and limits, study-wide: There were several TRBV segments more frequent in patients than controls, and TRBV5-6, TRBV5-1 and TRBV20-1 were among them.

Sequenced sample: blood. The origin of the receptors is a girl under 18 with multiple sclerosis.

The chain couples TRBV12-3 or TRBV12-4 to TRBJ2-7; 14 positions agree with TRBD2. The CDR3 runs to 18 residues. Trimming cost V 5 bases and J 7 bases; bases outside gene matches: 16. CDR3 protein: CASSRTGTSGSTWLEQYF. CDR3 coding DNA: TGTGCCAGCAGTCGGACCGGGACTAGCGGGAGCACTTGGTTGGAGCAGTACTTC.

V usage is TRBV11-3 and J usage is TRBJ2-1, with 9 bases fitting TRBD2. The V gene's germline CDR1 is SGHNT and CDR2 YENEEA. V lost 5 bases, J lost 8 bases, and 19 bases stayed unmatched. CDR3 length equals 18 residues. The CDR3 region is CASSPPRLGREGPDEQFF. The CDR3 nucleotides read TGTGCCAGCAGCCCGCCAAGATTGGGGCGGGAGGGCCCGGATGAGCAGTTCTTC.

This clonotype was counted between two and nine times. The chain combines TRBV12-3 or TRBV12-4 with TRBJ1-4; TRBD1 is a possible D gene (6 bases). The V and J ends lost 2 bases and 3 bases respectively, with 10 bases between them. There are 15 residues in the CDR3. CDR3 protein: CASSLSAGANEKLFF. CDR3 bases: TGTGCCAGCAGTTTATCGGCAGGGGCTAATGAAAAACTGTTTTTT.

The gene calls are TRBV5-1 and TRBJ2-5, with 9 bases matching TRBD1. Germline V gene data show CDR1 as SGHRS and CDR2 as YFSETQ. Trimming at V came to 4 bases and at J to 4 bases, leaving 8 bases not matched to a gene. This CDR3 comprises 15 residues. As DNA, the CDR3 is TGCGCCAGCAGCCCCGGGACAGGGTTCGGAGAGACCCAGTACTTC. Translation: CASSPGTGFGETQYF.

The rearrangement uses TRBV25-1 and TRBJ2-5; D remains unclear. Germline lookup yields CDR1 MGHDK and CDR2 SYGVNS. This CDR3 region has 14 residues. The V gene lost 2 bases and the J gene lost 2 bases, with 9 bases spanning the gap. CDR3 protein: CASSEPTVQETQYF. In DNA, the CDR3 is TGTGCCAGCAGTGAACCAACGGTTCAAGAGACCCAGTACTTC.

Written as DNA, the CDR3 is TGCAGTGCTAGAGACGCCAGGGTAAATTCCGAGCAGTACTTC. Amino acids: CSARDARVNSEQYF. The chain joins TRBV20-1 to TRBJ2-5, with a tentative D call TRBD1 (5 bases). The DNA end is more similar to TRBJ2-7, so the J call may be wrong. The CDR3 is 14 residues long. Germline V lookup: CDR1 DFQATT, CDR2 SNEGSKA (reference sequence).

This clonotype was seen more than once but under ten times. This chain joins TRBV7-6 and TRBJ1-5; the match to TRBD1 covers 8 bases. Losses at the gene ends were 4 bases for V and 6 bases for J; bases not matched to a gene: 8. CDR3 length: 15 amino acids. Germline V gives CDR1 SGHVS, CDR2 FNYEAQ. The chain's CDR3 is CASSSGPGGGQPQHF. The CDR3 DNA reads TGTGCCAGCAGCTCGGGCCCAGGGGGCGGTCAGCCCCAGCATTTT.

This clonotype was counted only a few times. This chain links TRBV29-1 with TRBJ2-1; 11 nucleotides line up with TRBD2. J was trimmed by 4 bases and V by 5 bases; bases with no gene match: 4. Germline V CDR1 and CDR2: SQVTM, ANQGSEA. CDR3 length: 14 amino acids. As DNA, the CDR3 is TGCAGCGTTCTCGGGACTAGCGGTTACAATGAGCAGTTCTTC. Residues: CSVLGTSGYNEQFF.

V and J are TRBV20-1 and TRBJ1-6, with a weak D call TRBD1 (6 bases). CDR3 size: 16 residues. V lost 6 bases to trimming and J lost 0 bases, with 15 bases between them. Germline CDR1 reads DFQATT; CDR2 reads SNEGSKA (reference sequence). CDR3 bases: TGCAGTGCCATTGGGGGGGCGAGCTCCTATAATTCACCCCTCCACTTT. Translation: CSAIGGASSYNSPLHF.

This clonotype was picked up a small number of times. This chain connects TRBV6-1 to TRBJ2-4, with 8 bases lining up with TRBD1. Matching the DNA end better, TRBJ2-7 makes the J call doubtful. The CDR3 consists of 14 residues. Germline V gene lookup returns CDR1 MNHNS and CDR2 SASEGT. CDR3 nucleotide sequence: TGTGCCAGCAGTGAAGGGACAGGGAGTTACGAGCAGTACTTC. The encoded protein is CASSEGTGSYEQYF.

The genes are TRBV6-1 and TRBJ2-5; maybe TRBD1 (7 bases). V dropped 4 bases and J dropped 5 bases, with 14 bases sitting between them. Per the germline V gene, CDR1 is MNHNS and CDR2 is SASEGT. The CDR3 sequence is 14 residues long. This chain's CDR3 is CASSVKTGRETQYF. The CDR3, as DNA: TGTGCCAGCAGTGTCAAGACAGGGAGGGAGACCCAGTACTTC.

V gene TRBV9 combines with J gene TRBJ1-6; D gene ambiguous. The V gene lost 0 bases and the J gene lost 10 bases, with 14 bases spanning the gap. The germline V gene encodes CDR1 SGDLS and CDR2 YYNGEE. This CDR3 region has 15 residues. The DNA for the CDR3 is TGTGCCAGCAGCGTAGGGACCCCGGGGAAGTCACCCCTCCACTTT. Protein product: CASSVGTPGKSPLHF.

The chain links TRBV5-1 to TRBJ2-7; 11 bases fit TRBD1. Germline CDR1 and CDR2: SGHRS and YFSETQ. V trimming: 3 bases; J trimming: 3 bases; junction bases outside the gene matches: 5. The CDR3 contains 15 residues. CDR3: CASSYGQGAFYEQYF. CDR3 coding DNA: TGCGCCAGCAGCTACGGACAGGGGGCGTTCTACGAGCAGTACTTC.

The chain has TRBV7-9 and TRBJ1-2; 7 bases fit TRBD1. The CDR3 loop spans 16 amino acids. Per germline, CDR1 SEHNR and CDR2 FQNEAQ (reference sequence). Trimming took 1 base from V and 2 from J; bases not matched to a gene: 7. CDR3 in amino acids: CASSLGGGGFNYGYTF. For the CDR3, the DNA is TGTGCCAGCAGCTTAGGAGGGGGCGGCTTCAACTATGGCTACACCTTC.

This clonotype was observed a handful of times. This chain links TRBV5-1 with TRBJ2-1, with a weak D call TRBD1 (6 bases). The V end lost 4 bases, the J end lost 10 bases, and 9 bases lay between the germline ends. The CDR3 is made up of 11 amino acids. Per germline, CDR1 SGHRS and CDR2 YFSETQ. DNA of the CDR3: TGCGCCAGCAGCCTAGACAGGGAGCAGTTCTTC. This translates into CASSLDREQFF.

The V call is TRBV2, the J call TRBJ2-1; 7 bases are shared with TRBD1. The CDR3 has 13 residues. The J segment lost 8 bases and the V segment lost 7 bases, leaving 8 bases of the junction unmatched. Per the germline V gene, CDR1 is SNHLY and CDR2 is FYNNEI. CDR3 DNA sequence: TGTGCCAGCAATAAGGGGACAGTGCATGAGCAGTTCTTC. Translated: CASNKGTVHEQFF.

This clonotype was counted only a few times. The CDR3 nucleotides read TGCAGCGTTGAAGAGGGGGGACGCTCCTACGAGCAGTACTTC. It yields the protein CSVEEGGRSYEQYF. The chain combines TRBV29-1 with TRBJ2-7, with D maybe TRBD2 (6 bases). The CDR3 has 14 residues. From germline, CDR1 is SQVTM and CDR2 ANQGSEA. Trimming removed 0 bases from V and 0 bases from J, with 9 bases in between.

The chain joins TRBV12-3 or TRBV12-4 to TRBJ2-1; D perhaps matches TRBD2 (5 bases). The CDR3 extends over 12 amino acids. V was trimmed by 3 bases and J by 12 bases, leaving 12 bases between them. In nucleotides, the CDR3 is TGTGCCAGCAGTTTCAGGAGGCAGGCGCAGTTCTTC. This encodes CASSFRRQAQFF.

DNA for the CDR3: TGCGCCAGCAGCCATGGGACAGTGAAAATCTACGAGCAGTACTTC. Translating it yields CASSHGTVKIYEQYF. This sequence joins TRBV4-1 and TRBJ2-7; 7 bases align to TRBD1. With 3 bases clipped from V and 3 bases from J, the junction kept 8 bases outside the gene matches. The CDR3 contains 15 residues. CDR1 is MGHRA, CDR2 YSYEKL, per germline.

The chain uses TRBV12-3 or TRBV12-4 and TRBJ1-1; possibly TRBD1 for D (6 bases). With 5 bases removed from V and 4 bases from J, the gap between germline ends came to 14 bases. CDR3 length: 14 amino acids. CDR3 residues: CASSPIQGVTEAFF. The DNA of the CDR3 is TGTGCCAGCAGTCCCATACAGGGAGTCACTGAAGCTTTCTTT.